Given below is one T cell receptor (beta chain) in context. Study members were between 18 and 89 years old and lived in 25 or so US regions. Each participant's cohort was designated according to participant-reported clinical history. Recovered status in Cohort 3 required two negative PCRs, clearance, or symptom resolution. Profiling relied on immunoSEQ multiplex PCR, and the TCRdb table lists in-frame clones only, not all of them. The sample consists of fewer than 400,000 clones, around 90% of them appearing once. This specimen comes from a study of blood T cell repertoires in COVID-19. The overall study: The United States, Italy and Spain supplied acute and convalescent COVID-19 samples.

The specimen was PBMCs or T cells enriched from blood (not recorded which). The clonotype originates from a man aged 60 to 75 who had recovered from COVID-19.

The CDR3: CASSVLLVGSINEQYF. CDR3 coding DNA: TGTGCCAGCAGTGTATTACTGGTAGGGAGCATCAACGAGCAGTACTTC. V and J are TRBV28 and TRBJ2-7, with a weak D call TRBD2 (5 bases). With 5 bases removed from V and 5 bases from J, the gap between germline ends came to 22 bases. Germline CDR1 and CDR2: MDHEN and SYDVKM. The CDR3 contains 16 residues.